The 23 T cell receptor beta chains given below trace back to one sample, sequenced in a study of graft-versus-host responses after intestinal transplantation (dated by TCRdb to the early 2020s). The time point label here, explained by the study, means: cells obtained before transplantation from donor or recipient. Their antigens remain unidentified. Receptors were amplified or captured by the immunoSEQ multiplex PCR assay. TCRdb obtained this table from immuneACCESS and retained in-frame rearrangements with V and J assigned. These tables miss some clones; where compared with another copy, unresolved V genes account for less than half of the shortfall, and the remainder is unexplained. The sample table lists fewer than 95,000 clones, approximately 94% of them with a count of one. The ten biggest clones cover 0.15% to 0.2% of the sample. The sample was unstimulated CD4+ T cells sorted from spleen or lymph node cells, taken before transplant. The receptors were sampled from a human donor who was the organ donor for an intestinal transplant.

The gene calls are TRBV7-3 and TRBJ2-5; a possible D gene is TRBD2 (5 bases). Per germline, CDR1 SGHTA and CDR2 FQGTGA. CDR3 length: 16 residues. V was clipped by 6 bases and J by 4 bases, with 21 bases between them. DNA of the CDR3: TGTGCCAGCAGGCTCCTGGCCACTCTAGGAGGAGAGACCCAGTACTTC. It specifies CASRLLATLGGETQYF.

The rearrangement links TRBV4-3 to TRBJ1-6, with D possibly TRBD1 on 6 matching bases. The V end was cut by 1 base, the J end by 1 base, with 8 bases between. In germline, CDR1 is LGHNA, CDR2 YSLEER. This CDR3 region has 16 residues. CDR3 sequence: CASSQAQGSYNSPLHF. CDR3 nucleotide sequence: TGCGCCAGCAGCCAAGCTCAGGGGTCCTATAATTCACCCCTCCACTTT.

The table lists this clone with a few counts. The chain recombines TRBV11-3 with TRBJ1-2; 10 nucleotides line up with TRBD1. The germline V gene encodes CDR1 SGHNT and CDR2 YENEEA. This CDR3 comprises 15 residues. The V segment lost 5 bases and the J segment 4 bases; nucleotides outside the gene matches: 7. The CDR3 coding sequence is TGTGCCAGCAGCCGGGCCGGGACAGGGGCCTATGGCTACACCTTC. Amino acids: CASSRAGTGAYGYTF.

The V call is TRBV11-2, the J call TRBJ2-2; 14 bases match TRBD2. Germline loops: CDR1 SGHAT, CDR2 FQNNGV. The CDR3 has 18 residues. J was trimmed by 4 bases and V by 5 bases; bases with no gene match: 9. DNA of the CDR3: TGTGCCAGCAGCGCCAGACTAGCGGGGGGGCTGAGCACCGGGGAGCTGTTTTTT. Protein sequence: CASSARLAGGLSTGELFF. Using reference TRBV11-2 and TRBJ2-2 for the parts outside the CDR3, the full variable domain is EAGVAQSPRYKIIEKRQSVAFWCNPISGHATLYWYQQILGQGPKLLIQFQNNGVVDDSQLPKDRFSAERLKGVDSTLKIQPAKLEDSAVYLCASSARLAGGLSTGELFFGEGSRLTVL.

The sample holds one count of this clone. The chain recombines TRBV6-1 with TRBJ1-5, with a possible D match to TRBD1 (5 bases). Germline V gene data show CDR1 as MNHNS and CDR2 as SASEGT. Trimming took 1 base from V and 0 from J, leaving 7 bases between them. CDR3 length: 15 residues. As DNA, the CDR3 is TGTGCCAGCAGTGAAGGGGGGTCTAGCAATCAGCCCCAGCATTTT. Residues: CASSEGGSSNQPQHF.

V and J are TRBV5-5 and TRBJ2-1, with D hard to call. Trimming removed 0 bases from V and 3 bases from J, with 10 bases in between. The germline gives CDR1 SGHKS, CDR2 YYEKEE (reference sequence). This CDR3 is built from 15 residues. The CDR3 DNA follows: TGTGCCAGCAGCTTGGCCGCATCGTTCTACAATGAGCAGTTCTTC. Protein: CASSLAASFYNEQFF.

The chain joins TRBV7-9 to TRBJ2-2; 15 bases align to TRBD2. Germline V gene data show CDR1 as SEHNR and CDR2 as FQNEAQ (reference sequence). V was pared by 3 bases and J by 2 bases, with 7 bases of the junction left unmatched. The CDR3 spans 19 residues. DNA for the CDR3: TGTGCCAGCAGCTTTACACCGGGACTAGCGGGGGGAAACACCGGGGAGCTGTTTTTT. Protein: CASSFTPGLAGGNTGELFF.

The chain recombines TRBV27 with TRBJ1-6; TRBD1 matches at 7 bases. The CDR3 extends over 15 amino acids. Germline CDR1 and CDR2: MNHEY and SMNVEV (reference sequence). V lost 3 bases to trimming and J lost 6 bases; unmatched junction nucleotides: 5. The CDR3 region has the DNA TGTGCCAGCAGTTTTTCGGGACAGAGTAATTCACCCCTCCACTTT. Its translation is CASSFSGQSNSPLHF.

The chain employs TRBV7-9 and TRBJ1-3; 10 nucleotides line up with TRBD1. V shed 4 bases, J shed 0 bases, and the junction held 12 bases outside the gene matches. The CDR3 runs 19 residues. The germline CDR1 and CDR2 sequences are SEHNR and FQNEAQ (reference sequence). CDR3 loop: CASSSRTGGQILSGNTIYF. The CDR3 DNA reads as TGTGCCAGCAGCTCTAGGACAGGGGGGCAAATCCTCTCTGGAAACACCATATATTTT.

V and J are TRBV4-3 and TRBJ2-5; D unclear. Deletions cut 0 bases from V and 1 base from J, with 6 bases between. The CDR3 extends over 14 amino acids. Per the germline V gene, CDR1 is LGHNA and CDR2 is YSLEER. The chain's CDR3 is CASSQEYRQETQYF. The CDR3 bases are TGCGCCAGCAGCCAAGAATACCGCCAAGAGACCCAGTACTTC.

The chain is built from TRBV29-1 and TRBJ1-1; TRBD1 agrees at 12 bases. The CDR3 runs to 19 residues. The J segment lost 0 bases and the V segment lost 0 bases, leaving 11 bases of the junction unmatched. The germline V gene encodes CDR1 SQVTM and CDR2 ANQGSEA. The CDR3 DNA follows: TGCAGCGTTGAAGATTCTTGGTTGGGACAGGGGGCGATGAACACTGAAGCTTTCTTT. Amino acid sequence: CSVEDSWLGQGAMNTEAFF.

This clone appeared a few times. The chain carries TRBV5-1 and TRBJ2-5; 9 bases fit TRBD2. This CDR3 has 16 amino acids. CDR1 and CDR2 from the germline V gene are SGHRS and YFSETQ. J lost 4 bases, V lost 0 bases, and 7 bases had no gene match. The DNA for the CDR3 is TGCGCCAGCAGCTTGGGGGCGGGGGGGCCGAGAGAGACCCAGTACTTC. It is translated as CASSLGAGGPRETQYF.

The CDR3 region has the DNA TGTGCCAGCAGCTTAGTTGATACGCAGTATTTT. Residues: CASSLVDTQYF. This rearrangement joins TRBV7-6 to TRBJ2-3; D uncertain. CDR3 length: 11 residues. The V end lost 1 base, the J end lost 6 bases, and 2 bases lay between the germline ends. Germline V CDR1 and CDR2: SGHVS, FNYEAQ.

This sequence joins TRBV11-2 and TRBJ2-3; possible D gene TRBD2, 5 bases. The CDR3 extends over 12 amino acids. The ends were cut back, 5 bases at V and 5 bases at J, with 8 bases in the middle. Germline values: CDR1 SGHAT, CDR2 FQNNGV. The CDR3 loop is CASSRDEDTQYF. CDR3 bases: TGTGCCAGCAGCCGGGATGAAGATACGCAGTATTTT.

The sample holds one count of this clone. The J gene is TRBJ2-3, the V gene TRBV6-5; D is undetermined. This CDR3 contains 14 residues. V lost 7 bases and J 2 bases, leaving 13 bases between the germline ends. Germline values: CDR1 MNHEY, CDR2 SVGAGI. The DNA for the CDR3 is TGTGCCAGCACTTTGCGGAGAACCACAGATACGCAGTATTTT. Translating gives CASTLRRTTDTQYF.

The genes are TRBV4-2 and TRBJ1-1, with D possibly matching TRBD1 (5 bases). In germline, CDR1 is LGHNA, CDR2 YNFKEQ. Trimming pared 0 bases from V and 12 bases from J, leaving 14 bases between. The CDR3 is made up of 13 amino acids. CDR3 nucleotides: TGTGCCAGCAGCCAAGAAAATTGGAGGGGAACTTTCTTT. Translation gives CASSQENWRGTFF.

This clone appeared a single time. The V gene is TRBV15, the J gene TRBJ1-1; D is uncertain. The germline V gene has CDR1 LNHNV and CDR2 YYDKDF (reference sequence). The CDR3 length is 16 residues. Trimming took off 1 base at V and 1 base at J, with 13 bases between the two ends. This chain's CDR3 is CATSRGTETANTEAFF. The CDR3 nucleotides read TGTGCCACCAGCAGAGGTACGGAGACGGCGAACACTGAAGCTTTCTTT. The entire variable domain, with the rest obtained from reference TRBV15 and TRBJ1-1, is as follows: DAMVIQNPRYQVTQFGKPVTLSCSQTLNHNVMYWYQQKSSQAPKLLFHYYDKDFNNEADTPDNFQSRRPNTSFCFLDIRSPGLGDTAMYLCATSRGTETANTEAFFGQGTRLTVV.

The chain joins TRBV4-3 to TRBJ1-6, with a tentative D call TRBD1 (6 bases). Germline V gene lookup returns CDR1 LGHNA and CDR2 YSLEER. V lost 2 bases and J lost 5, with 10 bases in between. The CDR3 length is 15 residues. In DNA, the CDR3 is TGCGCCAGCAGCCAACAGGGGAACGATAATTCACCCCTCCACTTT. Amino acids: CASSQQGNDNSPLHF.

The chain combines TRBV18 with TRBJ2-5; 8 bases agree with TRBD1. V lost 6 bases and J lost 5; bases outside the gene matches: 8. The CDR3 extends over 14 amino acids. Looked up from germline, CDR1 is KGHSH and CDR2 is LQKENI. This CDR3 is CASSSRGLGETQYF. The CDR3 nucleotides read TGTGCCAGCTCGTCCAGGGGGCTGGGGGAGACCCAGTACTTC.

The genes are TRBV6-5 and TRBJ2-1, with D tentatively TRBD1 or TRBD2 (6 bases each). Germline V gene sequence: CDR1 MNHEY, CDR2 SVGAGI. This CDR3 is built from 15 residues. Trimming removed 1 base from V and 5 bases from J, with 12 bases in between. The CDR3 DNA reads as TGTGCCAGCAGTTACTATATCGGGGGCCACAATGAGCAGTTCTTC. Protein: CASSYYIGGHNEQFF.

The DNA for the CDR3 is TGTGCCAGCAGTTACAGGGGCGTAGGTCGGACTGAAGCTTTCTTT. It codes for CASSYRGVGRTEAFF. The chain joins TRBV21-1 to TRBJ1-1; the D segment call TRBD1 is taken from the table without a DNA check. TRBV21-1 is noted as a pseudogene. This CDR3 is built from 15 residues.

V is TRBV23-1 and J is TRBJ2-2; D uncertain. TRBV23-1 is labeled an ORF, and its function is uncertain. Trimming cost V 0 bases and J 0 bases, with 11 bases left between them. The CDR3 contains 17 residues. The CDR3 DNA follows: TGCGCCAGCAGTCAATCTGAGACGCCGACGAACACCGGGGAGCTGTTTTTT. This encodes CASSQSETPTNTGELFF.

The gene calls are TRBV5-4 and TRBJ2-5; 10 nucleotides agree with TRBD2. V trimming: 4 bases; J trimming: 5 bases; junction bases outside the gene matches: 11. The CDR3 consists of 16 residues. Germline V CDR1 and CDR2: SGHNT, YYREEE (reference sequence). CDR3 protein: CASSLTKRGGEETQYF. Here the CDR3 DNA reads TGTGCCAGCAGCCTCACTAAGCGGGGGGGCGAGGAGACCCAGTACTTC.